This T cell receptor beta chain was captured in a study of Ad26.COV2.S vaccination and SARS-CoV-2 variants. Here immunoSEQ multiplex PCR was the method, and the copy in TCRdb shows in-frame clones only, minus some. This table has about 370,000 clones, approximately 90% appearing once. Treatment reported: about 20 received Ad26.COV2.S at low or high dose, single or two shots; several received placebo; per-sample allocation not given. Samples analyzed were those drawn on day 63 after the first vaccine or placebo injection. CDR1 MNHEY and CDR2 SVGEGT come from the germline V gene. Trimming pared 6 bases from V and 2 bases from J, leaving 8 bases between. The CDR3 loop spans 12 amino acids.

The TCR originated in a person between 18 and 59 years old who received the Ad26.COV2.S COVID-19 vaccine or a placebo. The input for sequencing was peripheral blood, taken in a trial of Ad26.COV2.S vaccine versus placebo. V is TRBV6-2 or TRBV6-3 and J is TRBJ2-7, with D perhaps TRBD1 or TRBD2 (5 bases each). Here the CDR3 reads CASSKGPYEQYF. The CDR3 DNA sequence: TGTGCCAGCAGCAAGGGACCCTACGAGCAGTACTTC.